The 4 T cell receptor beta chains in this list originate from one sample, sequenced in a study of neurological immune-mediated disorders. TCRdb re-derived calls from the 5' RACE reads in MiXCR, one entry per CDR3 protein. The data hold 50,000 or so distinct CDR3 sequences, with 11% observed a single time. Sequenced material: PBMCs. The receptors originated from a man between 60 and 70 years old in good health.

The rearrangement links TRBV6-5 to TRBJ2-3, with D possibly being TRBD2 (6 bases). This CDR3 is 16 amino acids long. Germline CDR1 is MNHEY and CDR2 is SVGAGI. The ends were cut back, 6 bases at V and 6 bases at J, with 22 bases in the middle. This CDR3 is CASSRAGRSAPDTQYF. The CDR3 DNA sequence: TGTGCCAGCAGCCGGGCGGGGCGATCCGCCCCGGATACGCAGTATTTT.

This clonotype has ten or more counts. V is TRBV12-3 or TRBV12-4 and J is TRBJ1-1; D ambiguous. The CDR3 has 14 amino acids. Trimming cost V 1 base and J 2 bases, with 8 bases left between them. The CDR3 loop reads CASSLGRRNTEAFF. The CDR3 DNA reads TGTGCCAGCAGTTTAGGGAGGCGAAACACTGAAGCTTTCTTT.

There are many counts of this clonotype. The gene calls are TRBV20-1 and TRBJ1-1; D may be TRBD1 (6 bases). The CDR3 spans 15 residues. V was pared by 5 bases and J by 5 bases, with 21 bases between. Germline CDR1 and CDR2: DFQATT and SNEGSKA (reference sequence). The CDR3 protein is CSAPKSSGAGTEAFF. CDR3 sequence (DNA): TGCAGTGCTCCCAAGTCCTCAGGGGCGGGAACTGAAGCTTTCTTT.

This clonotype occurred many times. The chain recombines TRBV12-3 or TRBV12-4 with TRBJ2-1; TRBD1 is a possible D gene (6 bases). V was clipped by 4 bases and J by 1 base, with 17 bases between them. This CDR3 is built from 17 residues. CDR3 in amino acids: CASSSPSGTLSYNEQFF. CDR3 nucleotides: TGTGCCAGCAGTTCCCCATCCGGGACACTTTCCTACAATGAGCAGTTCTTC.